The 22 T cell receptor beta chains presented below share a single source sample, sequenced in a study of OX40 agonist ivuxolimab in advanced cancers. The protocol was immunoSEQ multiplex PCR, while the TCRdb copy is restricted to in-frame clones and leaves out a portion. The sample lists 30,000 to 40,000 clones; about 74% were seen once. The sequencing here drew on CD4+ or CD8+ T cells sorted from blood, taken in a trial of the OX40 agonist ivuxolimab. These receptors all come from an adult with an advanced solid tumor such as melanoma, head and neck, liver or kidney cancer.

The rearrangement joins TRBV5-4 to TRBJ2-7; D remains ambiguous. The CDR3 spans 13 residues. Germline-derived CDR1 and CDR2 are SGHNT and YYREEE (reference sequence). V was pared by 2 bases and J by 2 bases, with 8 bases between. This CDR3 is CASSFGYAYEQYF. For the CDR3, the DNA is TGTGCCAGCAGCTTCGGCTACGCCTACGAGCAGTACTTC. Looking up the rest from reference TRBV5-4 and TRBJ2-7 gives the full variable domain: ETGVTQSPTHLIKTRGQQVTLRCSSQSGHNTVSWYQQALGQGPQFIFQYYREEENGRGNFPPRFSGLQFPNYSSELNVNALELDDSALYLCASSFGYAYEQYFGPGTRLTVT.

The genes are TRBV7-9 and TRBJ1-1; the D gene is possibly TRBD1 (6 bases). The CDR3 is 13 residues long. Deletions cut 5 bases from V and 3 bases from J, with 10 bases between. CDR1 SEHNR and CDR2 FQNEAQ come from the germline V gene (reference sequence). CDR3 DNA sequence: TGTGCCAGCAGCCAGGACAGCGACACTGAAGCTTTCTTT. Residues: CASSQDSDTEAFF.

The chain recombines TRBV11-2 with TRBJ2-5; a possible D gene is TRBD2 (5 bases). Trimming shortened V by 2 bases and J by 4 bases, and 11 bases separated the two germline ends. Germline CDR1 and CDR2: SGHAT and FQNNGV. CDR3 length: 14 amino acids. CDR3 nucleotides: TGTGCCAGCAGCTTAAGGACTGGGAGAGAGACCCAGTACTTC. Translating gives CASSLRTGRETQYF. Full variable domain (missing parts from reference TRBV11-2 and TRBJ2-5): EAGVAQSPRYKIIEKRQSVAFWCNPISGHATLYWYQQILGQGPKLLIQFQNNGVVDDSQLPKDRFSAERLKGVDSTLKIQPAKLEDSAVYLCASSLRTGRETQYFGPGTRLLVL.

CDR3: CASSIPGGYEQYF. The CDR3 coding sequence is TGTGCCAGTAGTATCCCAGGGGGCTACGAGCAGTACTTC. J is TRBJ2-7 and V is TRBV19; 7 bases fit TRBD1. The CDR3 runs to 13 residues. Germline trimming cut 3 bases from V and 3 bases from J; bases unmatched to any gene: 2. Germline CDR1 is LNHDA and CDR2 is SQIVND (reference sequence).

This clone occurred a few times. This rearrangement joins TRBV4-3 to TRBJ2-3, with D maybe TRBD1 (5 bases). The V end lost 4 bases, the J end lost 2 bases, and 13 bases lay between the germline ends. The CDR3 runs to 15 residues. Germline CDR1 LGHNA, CDR2 YSLEER. The CDR3 loop reads CASSLQGGHTDTQYF. The CDR3 region has the DNA TGCGCCAGCAGCCTGCAAGGCGGACACACAGATACGCAGTATTTT.

The chain carries TRBV30 and TRBJ1-4; 7 bases align to TRBD1. Germline trimming cut 4 bases from V and 2 bases from J; bases unmatched to any gene: 4. Germline V gives CDR1 GTSNPN, CDR2 SVGIG (reference sequence). This CDR3 spans 14 amino acids. Here the CDR3 DNA reads TGTGCCTGGAACAGGGGTAGCACTAATGAAAAACTGTTTTTT. Protein: CAWNRGSTNEKLFF.

The table lists this clone with a count of one. V and J are TRBV7-4 and TRBJ2-7; no definite D call. CDR3 length equals 9 residues. Trimming stripped 2 bases from V and 12 bases from J, with 5 bases between. The germline gives CDR1 SGHVT, CDR2 SQSDAQ. CDR3 sequence: CASSLWGYF. The CDR3 DNA is TGTGCCAGCAGCTTATGGGGGTACTTC.

The chain links TRBV6-1 to TRBJ1-5, with D unresolved. Trimming removed 3 bases at V and 3 bases at J, with 12 bases between. The CDR3 spans 15 residues. Germline V gene lookup returns CDR1 MNHNS and CDR2 SASEGT. CDR3: CASSETGRVNQPQHF. The CDR3 coding sequence is TGTGCCAGCAGTGAGACGGGCCGGGTCAATCAGCCCCAGCATTTT.

The chain couples TRBV7-9 to TRBJ1-2; no reliable D call. This CDR3 spans 13 amino acids. Trimming removed 3 bases at V and 6 bases at J, with 11 bases between. Germline values: CDR1 SEHNR, CDR2 FQNEAQ (reference sequence). CDR3 sequence reads: CASSFQGPDGYTF. CDR3 nucleotide sequence: TGTGCCAGCAGCTTTCAAGGACCGGATGGCTACACCTTC.

This clone has a single count. The J gene is TRBJ2-1, the V gene TRBV19, with a weak D call TRBD1 (6 bases). V was pared by 5 bases and J by 8 bases, with 10 bases between. Looked up from germline, CDR1 is LNHDA and CDR2 is SQIVND (reference sequence). This CDR3 region has 12 residues. This CDR3 is CASSVQGYEQFF. CDR3 DNA: TGTGCCAGTAGTGTACAGGGCTATGAGCAGTTCTTC.

The chain joins TRBV9 to TRBJ2-3; TRBD2 aligns across 10 bases. Germline lookup yields CDR1 SGDLS and CDR2 YYNGEE. The CDR3 covers 20 residues. Germline trimming cut 1 base from V and 1 base from J; bases unmatched to any gene: 15. Here the CDR3 DNA reads TGTGCCAGCAGCGTATCGGTCAGCCGGATCGGGACTAGCGGCACAGATACGCAGTATTTT. Translation: CASSVSVSRIGTSGTDTQYF.

V and J are TRBV19 and TRBJ1-4; D may be TRBD1 (5 bases). V was clipped by 7 bases and J by 8 bases, with 14 bases between them. CDR1 and CDR2 from the germline V gene are LNHDA and SQIVND (reference sequence). This CDR3 is 13 amino acids long. CDR3 in DNA: TGTGCCAGTACCCAGGGACTAGACGAAAAACTGTTTTTT. Amino acid sequence: CASTQGLDEKLFF.

This sequence joins TRBV11-3 and TRBJ2-2, with 9 nucleotides matching TRBD2. The CDR3 is 15 amino acids. From germline, CDR1 is SGHNT and CDR2 YENEEA. V lost 5 bases, J lost 4 bases, and 5 bases stayed unmatched. The CDR3 spells CASSIGLASTGELFF. CDR3 in DNA: TGTGCCAGCAGCATCGGACTAGCGTCCACCGGGGAGCTGTTTTTT.

The genes are TRBV2 and TRBJ1-2, with D uncertain. The germline V gene encodes CDR1 SNHLY and CDR2 FYNNEI. The CDR3 spans 14 residues. V dropped 2 bases and J dropped 2 bases, with 9 bases sitting between them. CDR3 loop: CASSEYPLNYGYTF. Here the CDR3 DNA reads TGTGCCAGCAGTGAATATCCTCTGAACTATGGCTACACCTTC.

This chain links TRBV15 with TRBJ1-5; D is unclear. Trimming removed 0 bases from V and 5 bases from J, with 11 bases in between. The CDR3 runs to 15 residues. Germline V CDR1 and CDR2: LNHNV, YYDKDF (reference sequence). In DNA form, the CDR3 reads TGTGCCACCAGCAGAGATCAGGCCCCAGATCAGCCCCAGCATTTT. Translation: CATSRDQAPDQPQHF. The full variable domain, with the rest looked up from reference TRBV15 and TRBJ1-5, is DAMVIQNPRYQVTQFGKPVTLSCSQTLNHNVMYWYQQKSSQAPKLLFHYYDKDFNNEADTPDNFQSRRPNTSFCFLDIRSPGLGDTAMYLCATSRDQAPDQPQHFGDGTRLSIL.

This clone was found once. The rearrangement joins TRBV19 to TRBJ1-2; the match to TRBD1 covers 8 bases. Germline V gene lookup returns CDR1 LNHDA and CDR2 SQIVND (reference sequence). CDR3 length equals 14 residues. V lost 9 bases and J lost 4; bases outside the gene matches: 10. The CDR3 coding sequence is TGTGCCAGCCAACGACAGGGGAGCGGCTATGGCTACACCTTC. This translates into CASQRQGSGYGYTF.

This clone was found a few times. V usage is TRBV27 and J usage is TRBJ2-5; no definite D call. Germline V gene sequence: CDR1 MNHEY, CDR2 SMNVEV (reference sequence). This CDR3 comprises 12 residues. V lost 5 bases and J lost 2, with 6 bases in between. This CDR3 is CASSNLQETQYF. The CDR3 nucleotides read TGTGCCAGCAGTAACCTTCAAGAGACCCAGTACTTC.

The gene calls are TRBV20-1 and TRBJ2-3; D call uncertain. The CDR3 has 10 amino acids. Looked up from germline, CDR1 is DFQATT and CDR2 is SNEGSKA (reference sequence). Trimming stripped 6 bases from V and 5 bases from J, with 6 bases between. The CDR3, as DNA: TGCAGTGCCCGAAGAGATACGCAGTATTTT. Protein sequence: CSARRDTQYF.

This sequence joins TRBV4-1 and TRBJ2-1; 13 bases agree with TRBD2. CDR3 size: 18 residues. After removal of 0 bases from V and 4 bases from J, the junction contained 6 bases not matched to a gene. Germline CDR1 MGHRA, CDR2 YSYEKL. The CDR3 sequence: CASSQEATSGREYNEQFF. In nucleotides, the CDR3 is TGCGCCAGCAGCCAAGAAGCAACTAGCGGGAGGGAGTACAATGAGCAGTTCTTC.

The chain carries TRBV10-3 and TRBJ2-7; 12 nucleotides match TRBD1. The CDR3 length is 16 residues. The V gene's germline CDR1 is ENHRY and CDR2 SYGVKD. With 4 bases clipped from V and 5 bases from J, the junction kept 9 bases outside the gene matches. The CDR3 spells CAISGGSGQGAHEQYF. The CDR3, as DNA: TGTGCCATCAGTGGGGGATCGGGACAGGGGGCACACGAGCAGTACTTC.

The CDR3: CASGVQGAGETQYF. DNA of the CDR3: TGTGCTAGTGGCGTACAGGGGGCGGGGGAGACCCAGTACTTC. V gene TRBV12-5 combines with J gene TRBJ2-5; 9 nucleotides agree with TRBD1. Germline V gives CDR1 LGHNT, CDR2 FRNRAP. V was clipped by 6 bases and J by 5 bases; unmatched bases: 7. The CDR3 contains 14 residues.

The chain carries TRBV7-9 and TRBJ2-2; no definite D call. The germline gives CDR1 SEHNR, CDR2 FQNEAQ (reference sequence). Trimming stripped 1 base from V and 0 bases from J, with 9 bases between. The CDR3 consists of 16 residues. The CDR3 loop reads CASSLGYQANTGELFF. DNA for the CDR3: TGTGCCAGCAGCTTAGGGTATCAGGCGAACACCGGGGAGCTGTTTTTT.